This paragraph covers one TCR beta chain sequence. Its antigen is unknown. The sample comes from a study of glioma-infiltrating T cells after dendritic cell vaccination. Study-level background: Dendritic cell vaccination trial patients had either newly diagnosed or recurrent glioblastoma. The study, taken as a whole, reports: No direct clonality-survival link was found; a diverse polyclonal response may matter.

Input was approximately 2.1 ug genomic DNA, or all available if less. The PCR used 60 V beta and 13 J beta primers. Sequenced by immunoSEQ multiplex PCR; TCRdb stores in-frame clones only, minus some. Counted here are about 67,000 clones, 81% occurring once; the ten biggest clones make up roughly 7.7%. The material sequenced was blood, taken before dendritic cell vaccination. The source of this sequence is a human donor with glioblastoma.

CDR3 region: CATSRDSGSYNEQFF. The CDR3 bases are TGTGCCACCAGCCGGGACAGTGGATCCTACAATGAGCAGTTCTTC. V gene TRBV15 combines with J gene TRBJ2-1; 7 bases match TRBD1. The CDR3 has 15 residues. Germline trimming cut 5 bases from V and 1 base from J; bases unmatched to any gene: 5. From germline, CDR1 is LNHNV and CDR2 YYDKDF (reference sequence).